This T cell receptor (beta chain) was profiled in a study of blood T cell repertoires in COVID-19. For the study at large: Acute and convalescent COVID-19 samples came from the United States, Italy and Spain.

CDR1 is LNHNV, CDR2 YYDKDF, per germline (reference sequence). This CDR3 spans 13 amino acids. In terms of age and location, participants ranged from roughly 18 to 95 years and lived in under 30 US areas. Cohorts were determined from participant-reported clinical history. Using immunoSEQ multiplex PCR, the repertoire was profiled, and TCRdb retains in-frame clones only, with some absent. This sample carries a few hundred thousand clones, 85% to 90% of them seen once, and the ten largest clones take around 1.1%. This clone has only a few counts. The junction differs from germline at one of its ends, possibly a read error.

This sequence originates from a man aged 25 to 40 who had recovered from COVID-19. What was sequenced was PBMCs or T cells enriched from blood (not recorded which). The rearrangement links TRBV15 to TRBJ2-7, with a tentative D call TRBD1 (5 bases). The CDR3 DNA reads as TGTGCCACCAGCAGAGAGTTGGCGACAGCCCCCAACTTC. Residues: CATSRELATAPNF.